This is a list of T cell receptor beta chains from one sample in a study of blood T cell repertoires in COVID-19. Sequencing was performed with immunoSEQ multiplex PCR; in TCRdb, only in-frame clones are kept and a portion is missing. The table records tens of thousands of clones, around 78% of them present only once. Sequencing input: peripheral blood. These receptors were taken from a man aged 60-69 years with acute or convalescent COVID-19. The CDR3 runs from the conserved cysteine through the conserved F or W. D genes are given only for firm matches. Expanded clones are given a class, and other clones once, few, many or no size at all.

cdr3_length d_call j_call v_call clone_size cdr3_aa cdr3_nt
16 TRBD2 TRBJ2-7 TRBV6-2/TRBV6-3 few CASSYSSGMIPYEQYF TGTGCCAGCAGTTACTCTAGCGGGATGATTCCTTACGAGCAGTACTTC
13 NA TRBJ2-1 TRBV5-4 NA CASSTGPSNEQFF TGTGCCAGCAGCACAGGGCCGAGCAATGAGCAGTTCTTC
12 NA TRBJ2-2 TRBV28 once CASQSGTGELFF TGTGCCAGTCAGTCGGGCACCGGGGAGCTGTTTTTT
13 NA TRBJ1-2 TRBV12-3/TRBV12-4 NA CASTPTGNYGYTF TGTGCCAGCACCCCGACAGGAAACTATGGCTACACCTTC
11 NA TRBJ2-1 TRBV24-1 NA CATSDRYEQFF TGTGCCACCAGTGACCGATATGAGCAATTCTTC
12 NA TRBJ2-7 TRBV28 NA CASSSDSYEQYF TGTGCCAGCAGTTCGGACAGCTACGAGCAGTACTTC
14 NA TRBJ1-5 TRBV7-2 few CASSLVSGNQPQHF TGTGCCAGCAGCTTAGTTTCAGGAAATCAGCCCCAGCATTTT
11 NA TRBJ2-7 TRBV6-1 few CASSDFPLIYF TGTGCCAGCAGTGATTTCCCCTTAATCTACTTC
15 TRBD2 TRBJ2-7 TRBV5-1 NA CASSAGLAGAGEQYF TGCGCCAGCAGCGCGGGACTAGCGGGGGCTGGCGAGCAGTACTTC
12 TRBD1 TRBJ1-1 TRBV12-3/TRBV12-4 NA CASRPQGAKAFF TGTGCCAGCAGACCGCAGGGGGCAAAAGCTTTCTTT
12 NA TRBJ2-7 TRBV12-3/TRBV12-4 once CASSFGGYEQYF TGTGCCAGCAGTTTTGGCGGCTACGAGCAGTACTTC
14 NA TRBJ2-6 TRBV4-1 NA CASSQDTGANVLTF TGCGCCAGCAGCCAAGATACTGGGGCCAACGTCCTGACTTTC
19 NA TRBJ1-4 TRBV6-2/TRBV6-3 NA CASSSPTMALTILDEKLFF TGTGCCAGCAGTTCCCCGACTATGGCCTTGACAATATTAGATGAAAAACTGTTTTTT
15 TRBD2 TRBJ2-3 TRBV6-5 NA CASSSGRAPTDTQYF TGTGCCAGCAGCAGCGGGAGGGCCCCGACAGATACGCAGTATTTT
13 NA TRBJ2-5 TRBV19 NA CASSIGPQETQYF TGTGCCAGTAGTATAGGTCCACAAGAGACCCAGTACTTC
12 NA TRBJ2-3 TRBV7-9 NA CASSGGADTQYF TGTGCCAGCAGTGGGGGCGCAGATACGCAGTATTTT
13 TRBD2 TRBJ2-2 TRBV28 NA CASSSGLAGELFF TGTGCCAGCAGTTCGGGACTAGCGGGAGAGCTGTTTTTT
15 TRBD2 TRBJ2-7 TRBV2 NA CASSSLAGASLKQYF TGTGCCAGCAGCTCCCTAGCGGGAGCCTCTCTCAAGCAGTACTTC
18 TRBD2 TRBJ2-1 TRBV6-2/TRBV6-3 NA CASSYFPASGRGRNEQFF TGTGCCAGCAGTTACTTCCCCGCTAGCGGGAGGGGACGGAATGAGCAGTTCTTC
16 NA TRBJ1-2 TRBV4-3 few CASSQDLQAASYGYTF TGCGCCAGCAGCCAAGATCTACAAGCAGCGTCCTATGGCTACACCTTC
15 NA TRBJ2-1 TRBV10-3 NA CAITAGESSYNEQFF TGTGCCATCACCGCAGGGGAATCCTCCTACAATGAGCAGTTCTTC
15 TRBD2 TRBJ2-1 TRBV5-1 NA CASSLRAGGVNEQFF TGCGCCAGCAGCTTGAGGGCGGGAGGGGTCAATGAGCAGTTCTTC
15 NA TRBJ1-1 TRBV5-1 NA CASSLRQGTNTEAFF TGCGCCAGCAGCTTGAGGCAGGGGACGAACACTGAAGCTTTCTTT
13 TRBD2 TRBJ2-2 TRBV2 NA CASTPRGAGELFF TGTGCCAGCACCCCTCGGGGGGCCGGGGAGCTGTTTTTT
15 NA TRBJ2-2 TRBV6-1 NA CASSERQLNPGELFF TGTGCCAGCAGTGAAAGACAGTTAAATCCCGGGGAGCTGTTTTTT
13 TRBD2 TRBJ2-3 TRBV24-1 NA CATRGLAGTTQYF TGTGCCACCAGAGGACTAGCGGGAACTACGCAGTATTTT
15 TRBD2 TRBJ2-1 TRBV6-5 NA CASSRVEAGAHEQFF TGTGCCAGCAGTCGTGTCGAGGCGGGAGCGCATGAGCAGTTCTTC
14 TRBD1 TRBJ1-5 TRBV19 few CASSKGQVNQPQHF TGTGCCAGTAGTAAGGGACAGGTTAATCAGCCCCAGCATTTT